The 8 T cell receptor beta chains below all came from one sample that was sequenced in a study of blood T cells in healthy people across ages. Combining a sample-barcoded 5' primer with a J-beta primer mix, a second PCR ran for 7 to 11 cycles. Each CDR3 protein gets one entry after TCRdb re-called the 5' RACE reads with MiXCR. In the table there are 650,000 to 950,000 distinct CDR3 sequences, under 55% of which are singletons. The sample consisted of blood. The receptors derive from a man in his fifties or sixties in good health.

This clonotype was seen just once. This chain joins TRBV20-1 and TRBJ1-6, with 8 bases lining up with TRBD1. Losses at the gene ends were 0 bases for V and 6 bases for J; bases not matched to a gene: 10. From germline, CDR1 is DFQATT and CDR2 SNEGSKA (reference sequence). The CDR3 has 17 residues. CDR3 loop: CSARDPDRVGSNSPLHF. The CDR3 nucleotides read TGCAGTGCTAGAGATCCGGACAGGGTTGGGAGTAATTCACCCCTCCACTTT.

V and J are TRBV18 and TRBJ1-1; D is unclear. V was clipped by 7 bases and J by 1 base, with 10 bases between them. The CDR3 loop spans 13 amino acids. The germline gives CDR1 KGHSH, CDR2 LQKENI. This CDR3 reads CASCPTANTEAFF. CDR3 in DNA: TGTGCCAGCTGCCCGACGGCGAACACTGAAGCTTTCTTT.

V usage is TRBV6-2 or TRBV6-3 and J usage is TRBJ2-4; D is ambiguous. The CDR3 sequence is 14 residues long. Germline V gene data show CDR1 as MNHEY and CDR2 as SVGEGT. Deletions cut 4 bases from V and 10 bases from J, with 17 bases between. As DNA, the CDR3 is TGTGCCAGCAGTTTCCTGGCGGCCGATAAGATTCAGTACTTC. This encodes CASSFLAADKIQYF.

V usage is TRBV20-1 and J usage is TRBJ2-1, with 8 bases fitting TRBD2. J was trimmed by 7 bases and V by 5 bases; bases with no gene match: 13. Germline V gene data show CDR1 as DFQATT and CDR2 as SNEGSKA (reference sequence). This CDR3 comprises 15 residues. In nucleotides, the CDR3 is TGCAGTGCTTCCACCGGGACTAGAAAGGGGAATGAGCAGTTCTTC. This encodes CSASTGTRKGNEQFF.

This clonotype was counted many times. In nucleotides, the CDR3 is TGTGCCTGGAGTCACCACCGAGGGAGGGAAGAGGGTTCACCCCTCCACTTT. Its translation is CAWSHHRGREEGSPLHF. The J gene is TRBJ1-6, the V gene TRBV30; unclear D gene. Germline values: CDR1 GTSNPN, CDR2 SVGIG (reference sequence). This CDR3 comprises 17 residues. The V end was cut by 2 bases, the J end by 9 bases, with 23 bases between. Supplemented by reference TRBV30 and TRBJ1-6, the full variable domain reads SQTIHQWPATLVQPVGSPLSLECTVEGTSNPNLYWYRQAAGRGLQLLFYSVGIGQISSEVPQNLSASRPQDRQFILSSKKLLLSDSGFYLCAWSHHRGREEGSPLHFGNGTRLTVT.

This chain connects TRBV9 to TRBJ2-5, with 7 bases lining up with TRBD1. This CDR3 contains 14 residues. With 3 bases clipped from V and 11 bases from J, the junction kept 13 bases outside the gene matches. Germline lookup yields CDR1 SGDLS and CDR2 YYNGEE. This CDR3 reads CASSASTGKVEQYF. The CDR3 DNA is TGTGCCAGCAGCGCATCGACAGGGAAGGTTGAGCAGTACTTC.

This clonotype has just a few counts. The J gene is TRBJ2-2, the V gene TRBV6-4; TRBD2 agrees at 8 bases. The germline gives CDR1 MRHNA, CDR2 SNTAGT. This CDR3 contains 14 residues. Trimming cost V 7 bases and J 2 bases; bases outside gene matches: 3. The CDR3 here is CASTSGSNTGELFF. Here the CDR3 DNA reads TGTGCCAGCACTAGCGGGTCCAACACCGGGGAGCTGTTTTTT.

This clonotype was observed a few times. The chain has TRBV11-2 and TRBJ2-1; tentatively, D is TRBD2 (5 bases). This CDR3 has 18 residues. Trimming took 5 bases from V and 4 from J, leaving 24 bases between them. CDR1 and CDR2 from the germline V gene are SGHAT and FQNNGV. This CDR3 reads CASSPGSYSATGYNEQFF. The CDR3 nucleotides read TGTGCCAGCAGCCCTGGTTCTTATAGCGCGACTGGTTACAATGAGCAGTTCTTC.